The clone carrying this TCR beta chain was observed once. Its specificity is not known. Sequencing was performed with immunoSEQ multiplex PCR; in TCRdb, only in-frame clones are kept and a portion is missing. The data contain some 170,000 clones, roughly 90% of them singletons. Germline CDR1 SGHRS, CDR2 YFSETQ. This CDR3 region has 14 residues. Trimming took 2 bases from V and 5 from J, leaving 14 bases between them. This record belongs to a study of cytomegalovirus exposure and HLA in healthy donors. Study-level background: Later analysis reported that the approximately 110 validation repertoires shared the platform of the approximately 670 first-cohort repertoires.

Donors came from a validation cohort of about 110 subjects, distinct from the first 666-subject cohort. Study-wide findings and caveats: First-cohort TCR clusters tended to co-occur in the approximately 130 validation repertoires, a later analysis found. Investigators reported some 150 TCR beta chains as tied to cytomegalovirus.

The sample comprised PBMCs. The chain links TRBV5-1 to TRBJ2-7; maybe TRBD2 (6 bases). This clonotype was obtained from a woman under 30 in good health and CMV-seropositive. Here the CDR3 DNA reads TGCGCCAGCAGCTTAAGTTGGGGAGGCGACGAGCAGTACTTC. The encoded protein is CASSLSWGGDEQYF.